A single sample is the source of the 14 T cell receptor beta chains below, sequenced in a study of control samples from healthy donors and cancer patients. The repertoire was sequenced with immunoSEQ multiplex PCR; TCRdb's copy has only in-frame clones and lacks some. The table lists tens of thousands of clones, more than 80% of them singletons, with 0.8% in the top ten. The specimen sequenced was PBMCs. The origin of the receptors is a man between 25 and 39 years old with colorectal cancer.

Turning to this clone: One junction end disagrees with the germline gene, perhaps due to a read error. The rearrangement links TRBV14 to TRBJ1-1; 10 bases agree with TRBD1. Per germline, CDR1 SGHDN and CDR2 FVKESK. The CDR3 runs to 19 residues. The CDR3 reads CASRATGGSTLADDADAFF. In DNA form, the CDR3 reads TGTGCCAGCAGGGCGACAGGGGGCTCAACCCTCGCTGATGACGCTGACGCTTTCTTT.

The chain couples TRBV19 to TRBJ1-5; the D gene is possibly TRBD1 (5 bases). Germline V gives CDR1 LNHDA, CDR2 SQIVND (reference sequence). The CDR3 is made up of 15 amino acids. V shed 2 bases and J shed 2 bases, with 10 bases lying between them. The CDR3, as DNA: TGTGCCAGTAGTATAAACAGGTCCGGCAATCAGCCCCAGCATTTT. It translates to CASSINRSGNQPQHF.

This chain joins TRBV20-1 and TRBJ2-4; no reliable D call. The CDR3 has 13 residues. The V end lost 3 bases, the J end lost 6 bases, and 12 bases lay between the germline ends. Per the germline V gene, CDR1 is DFQATT and CDR2 is SNEGSKA (reference sequence). DNA of the CDR3: TGCAGTGCTAGTTTAACTGGGTTAAACATTCAGTACTTC. Its translation is CSASLTGLNIQYF.

V and J are TRBV6-5 and TRBJ1-1; D is ambiguous. The germline CDR1 and CDR2 sequences are MNHEY and SVGAGI. The CDR3 has 14 residues. The V end was cut by 2 bases, the J end by 0 bases, with 7 bases between. The chain's CDR3 is CASSYNTLNTEAFF. Written as DNA, the CDR3 is TGTGCCAGCAGTTACAATACCCTGAACACTGAAGCTTTCTTT.

This chain links TRBV9 with TRBJ2-1; 8 positions agree with TRBD2. This CDR3 contains 15 residues. V lost 0 bases, J lost 3 bases, and 2 bases stayed unmatched. Germline V CDR1 and CDR2: SGDLS, YYNGEE. The chain's CDR3 is CASSVESGGYNEQFF. The CDR3 DNA reads TGTGCCAGCAGCGTAGAAAGCGGGGGCTACAATGAGCAGTTCTTC. Full variable domain (rest looked up from reference TRBV9 and TRBJ2-1): DSGVTQTPKHLITATGQRVTLRCSPRSGDLSVYWYQQSLDQGLQFLIQYYNGEERAKGNILERFSAQQFPDLHSELNLSSLELGDSALYFCASSVESGGYNEQFFGPGTRLTVL.

J is TRBJ1-1 and V is TRBV4-1, with D unclear. Per the germline V gene, CDR1 is MGHRA and CDR2 is YSYEKL. With 0 bases removed from V and 1 base from J, the gap between germline ends came to 18 bases. The CDR3 is 18 residues long. CDR3 DNA: TGCGCCAGCAGCCAAGACAAATTGGGGTTTGGAGGGAACACTGAAGCTTTCTTT. Its protein product is CASSQDKLGFGGNTEAFF.

V is TRBV7-8 and J is TRBJ2-1; D might be TRBD1 (6 bases). Trimming took off 1 base at V and 4 bases at J, with 17 bases between the two ends. The germline CDR1 and CDR2 sequences are SGHVS and FQNEAQ. This CDR3 comprises 17 residues. The CDR3 coding sequence is TGTGCCAGCAGCTTAGTTCTCCCGACAGGACAGTACAATGAGCAGTTCTTC. Translation gives CASSLVLPTGQYNEQFF.

This clone has a single count. This rearrangement joins TRBV4-1 to TRBJ1-1, with D tentatively TRBD1 (6 bases). Germline V CDR1 and CDR2: MGHRA, YSYEKL. This CDR3 region has 16 residues. Deletions cut 3 bases from V and 13 bases from J, with 27 bases between. The CDR3 loop is CASSQILLGGRGRVFF. CDR3 bases: TGCGCCAGCAGCCAGATATTATTAGGGGGGCGAGGTAGGGTTTTCTTT.

The gene calls are TRBV3-1 (or the pseudogene TRBV3-2) and TRBJ1-3, with TRBD1 matching over 12 bases. J gave up 4 bases and V 1 base, and 11 bases lay outside the gene matches. Germline lookup yields CDR1 LGHDT and CDR2 YNNKEL (reference sequence). The CDR3 consists of 19 residues. CDR3 region: CASSQGLGTGGDWGNTIYF. The CDR3 nucleotides read TGTGCCAGCAGCCAAGGCCTCGGGACAGGGGGCGATTGGGGAAACACCATATATTTT.

This sequence joins TRBV19 and TRBJ1-5; weak D call: TRBD1 (5 bases). The CDR3 contains 15 residues. The V gene's germline CDR1 is LNHDA and CDR2 SQIVND (reference sequence). The V end was cut by 5 bases, the J end by 4 bases, with 15 bases between. The CDR3 coding sequence is TGTGCCAGTAGTGTTACCGGGACGGGAAATCAGCCCCAGCATTTT. Translated, it gives CASSVTGTGNQPQHF.

This sequence joins TRBV29-1 and TRBJ2-7; TRBD1 matches 10 bases. The CDR3 contains 15 residues. CDR1 and CDR2 from the germline V gene are SQVTM and ANQGSEA. J lost 2 bases, V lost 6 bases, and 10 bases had no gene match. CDR3 loop: CSVTTGTGVTYEQYF. DNA of the CDR3: TGCAGCGTAACAACCGGGACAGGGGTGACCTACGAGCAGTACTTC.

In its sample, this clone was seen once. The rearrangement links TRBV6-5 to TRBJ2-2; 7 nucleotides align to TRBD1. This CDR3 is built from 15 residues. The V gene end was trimmed by 2 bases and the J gene end by 0 bases; junction bases not matched to a gene: 0. In germline, CDR1 is MNHEY, CDR2 SVGAGI. CDR3 loop: CASSYGTANTGELFF. The CDR3 bases are TGTGCCAGCAGTTACGGGACAGCGAACACCGGGGAGCTGTTTTTT.

This chain uses TRBV12-5 with TRBJ1-1; D unresolved. The CDR3 extends over 13 amino acids. Per germline, CDR1 LGHNT and CDR2 FRNRAP. V dropped 9 bases and J dropped 2 bases, with 13 bases sitting between them. The chain's CDR3 is CASWVGSNTEAFF. The CDR3 nucleotides are TGTGCTAGCTGGGTGGGCTCTAACACTGAAGCTTTCTTT.

The chain joins TRBV6-1 to TRBJ2-7; the D is unclear. The CDR3 length is 13 residues. The V and J ends lost 1 base and 1 base respectively, with 5 bases between them. From germline, CDR1 is MNHNS and CDR2 SASEGT. This CDR3 is CASSEVLSYEQYV. CDR3 DNA sequence: TGTGCCAGCAGTGAAGTCCTTTCCTACGAGCAGTACGTC.